Given below is one T cell receptor (beta chain) in context. Each CDR3 protein is one row after TCRdb ran MiXCR on the 5' RACE reads. The sample lists roughly 120,000 distinct CDR3 sequences, 12% occurring once. The CDR3 covers 16 residues. Trimming took off 3 bases at V and 0 bases at J, with 13 bases between the two ends. Germline V gives CDR1 SGHTA, CDR2 FQGNSA. This specimen belongs to a study of spatial heterogeneity in lung cancer. The time point was: blood at routine non-recurrence follow-up after resection. Material for sequencing was whole RNA from tumor, nontumor lung or frozen PBMC, left unsorted.

The receptor comes from a male donor with early-stage non-small cell lung cancer. The V call is TRBV7-2, the J call TRBJ2-3, with D perhaps TRBD2 (7 bases). The source material was PBMCs, sampled at follow-up. The chain's CDR3 is CASSFNGGLSTDTQYF. CDR3 coding DNA: TGTGCCAGCAGCTTCAACGGGGGGCTTAGCACAGATACGCAGTATTTT.